This T cell receptor (beta chain) comes out of a study of cytomegalovirus exposure and HLA in healthy donors. General study points: In an earlier analysis, about 90% or about 30%: the productive usage of most TCR beta V segments. Three of the chains that were CMV-associated were confirmed in vitro to be specific for CMV antigens.

A word on this clone: The antigen is not known.

Researchers ran the PCR with 60 Vbeta and 13 Jbeta primers. The assay was immunoSEQ multiplex PCR, and TCRdb's table has in-frame clones only and misses some. The table includes roughly 120,000 clones, more than 75% detected once. CDR3 size: 13 residues. Germline loops: CDR1 MNHNY, CDR2 SVGAGI (reference sequence). The ends lost 7 bases at V and 8 bases at J; junction bases unmatched: 10. This sequence joins TRBV6-6 and TRBJ1-2; 7 bases match TRBD1. Sequenced: PBMCs. The receptor was isolated from a woman aged 60-75 years in good health and CMV-seropositive. The CDR3 sequence: CASTLPDRKGYTF. DNA of the CDR3: TGTGCCAGCACCTTACCGGACAGGAAGGGCTACACCTTC.